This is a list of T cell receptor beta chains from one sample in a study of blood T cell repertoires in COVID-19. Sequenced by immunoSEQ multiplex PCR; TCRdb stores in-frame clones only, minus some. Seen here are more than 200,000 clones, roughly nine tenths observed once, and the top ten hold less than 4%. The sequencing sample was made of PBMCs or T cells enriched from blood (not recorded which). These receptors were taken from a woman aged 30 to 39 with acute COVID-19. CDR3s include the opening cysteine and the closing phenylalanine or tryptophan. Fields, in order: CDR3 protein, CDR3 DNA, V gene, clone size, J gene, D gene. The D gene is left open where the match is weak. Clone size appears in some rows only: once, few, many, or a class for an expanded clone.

CDR3 protein: CSVDGRKEALVTEAFF; CDR3 DNA: TGCAGCGTTGATGGCAGGAAGGAGGCTTTGGTCACTGAAGCTTTCTTT; V gene: TRBV29-1; clone size: -; J gene: TRBJ1-1; D gene: -
CDR3 protein: CASSLVTSGFPYEQYF; CDR3 DNA: TGTGCCAGCAGCTTAGTGACTAGCGGGTTTCCCTACGAGCAGTACTTC; V gene: TRBV7-9; clone size: -; J gene: TRBJ2-7; D gene: TRBD2
CDR3 protein: CASSLGRVDEKLFF; CDR3 DNA: TGTGCCAGCAGCTTGGGCAGGGTCGATGAAAAACTGTTTTTT; V gene: TRBV7-9; clone size: -; J gene: TRBJ1-4; D gene: -
CDR3 protein: CASSLLLAASTDTQYF; CDR3 DNA: TGTGCCAGCAGCTTACTACTAGCGGCTAGCACAGATACGCAGTATTTT; V gene: TRBV7-9; clone size: -; J gene: TRBJ2-3; D gene: TRBD2
CDR3 protein: CASSQGIVRQGLTYEQYF; CDR3 DNA: TGCGCCAGCAGCCAAGGGATCGTCCGACAGGGCCTGACGTACGAGCAGTACTTC; V gene: TRBV4-1; clone size: -; J gene: TRBJ2-7; D gene: TRBD1
CDR3 protein: CASSLRVGSSGGATDTQYF; CDR3 DNA: TGTGCCAGCAGCTTACGGGTAGGGTCCAGCGGGGGGGCCACAGATACGCAGTATTTT; V gene: TRBV7-8; clone size: once; J gene: TRBJ2-3; D gene: TRBD2
CDR3 protein: CASSLRGHEEKPNQPQHF; CDR3 DNA: TGTGCCAGCAGTTTACGGGGACATGAGGAGAAACCCAATCAGCCCCAGCATTTT; V gene: TRBV27; clone size: -; J gene: TRBJ1-5; D gene: -
CDR3 protein: CASSQDRGASYEQYF; CDR3 DNA: TGCGCCAGCAGCCAAGATCGGGGGGCATCCTACGAGCAGTACTTC; V gene: TRBV4-3; clone size: -; J gene: TRBJ2-7; D gene: -
CDR3 protein: CASSLTLQGNSPLHF; CDR3 DNA: TGTGCCAGCAGTCTGACCCTTCAGGGTAATTCACCCCTCCACTTT; V gene: TRBV2; clone size: once; J gene: TRBJ1-6; D gene: -
CDR3 protein: CASRSRGGFESYNEQFF; CDR3 DNA: TGCGCCAGCAGATCGCGGGGGGGCTTCGAATCCTACAATGAGCAGTTCTTC; V gene: TRBV5-1; clone size: -; J gene: TRBJ2-1; D gene: TRBD2
CDR3 protein: CASSNRTGAIQPQHF; CDR3 DNA: TGTGCCAGCAGCAACAGAACTGGTGCGATTCAGCCCCAGCATTTT; V gene: TRBV7-9; clone size: -; J gene: TRBJ1-5; D gene: -
CDR3 protein: CASSFTPGEGADGYTF; CDR3 DNA: TGTGCCAGCAGCTTTACTCCGGGCGAGGGGGCGGATGGCTACACCTTC; V gene: TRBV7-9; clone size: -; J gene: TRBJ1-2; D gene: TRBD1
CDR3 protein: CASSLVDGGDYNEQFF; CDR3 DNA: TGCGCCAGCAGCTTGGTTGACGGGGGGGACTACAATGAGCAGTTCTTC; V gene: TRBV5-1; clone size: few; J gene: TRBJ2-1; D gene: TRBD2
CDR3 protein: CAWSRLAVGELFF; CDR3 DNA: TGTGCCTGGAGTCGACTAGCAGTCGGGGAGCTGTTTTTT; V gene: TRBV30; clone size: -; J gene: TRBJ2-2; D gene: TRBD2
CDR3 protein: CASISGEQETQYF; CDR3 DNA: TGTGCCAGCATAAGCGGAGAACAAGAGACCCAGTACTTC; V gene: TRBV27; clone size: -; J gene: TRBJ2-5; D gene: -
CDR3 protein: CASSPGETGYEQYF; CDR3 DNA: TGCGCCAGCAGTCCCGGCGAGACGGGCTACGAGCAGTACTTC; V gene: TRBV10-1; clone size: -; J gene: TRBJ2-7; D gene: -
CDR3 protein: CASSQAGNIPGPQHF; CDR3 DNA: TGTGCCAGCAGCCAAGCGGGGAACATCCCAGGGCCCCAGCATTTT; V gene: TRBV4-2; clone size: few; J gene: TRBJ1-5; D gene: -
CDR3 protein: CASKRTGGSSGSYNSPLHF; CDR3 DNA: TGTGCCAGCAAAAGGACAGGGGGGAGTTCAGGCTCCTATAATTCACCCCTCCACTTT; V gene: TRBV7-2; clone size: -; J gene: TRBJ1-6; D gene: TRBD1
CDR3 protein: CASSRVGGETQYF; CDR3 DNA: TGCGCCAGCAGCAGGGTAGGGGGAGAGACCCAGTACTTC; V gene: TRBV5-1; clone size: once; J gene: TRBJ2-5; D gene: -
CDR3 protein: CASKPGGVNTEAFF; CDR3 DNA: TGTGCCAGCAAACCCGGAGGAGTGAACACTGAAGCTTTCTTT; V gene: TRBV7-2; clone size: -; J gene: TRBJ1-1; D gene: -
CDR3 protein: CASSLRQAYSNQPQHF; CDR3 DNA: TGCGCCAGCAGCCTAAGACAGGCTTATAGCAATCAGCCCCAGCATTTT; V gene: TRBV4-1; clone size: -; J gene: TRBJ1-5; D gene: -
CDR3 protein: CASSADWGTQYF; CDR3 DNA: TGTGCCAGCAGCGCGGACTGGGGGACCCAGTACTTC; V gene: TRBV12-3/TRBV12-4; clone size: -; J gene: TRBJ2-5; D gene: -
CDR3 protein: CASSLGGRGETDTQYF; CDR3 DNA: TGTGCCAGCAGCTTAGGCGGTCGAGGTGAGACAGATACGCAGTATTTT; V gene: TRBV7-2; clone size: -; J gene: TRBJ2-3; D gene: -
CDR3 protein: CASRGQNQPQHF; CDR3 DNA: TGTGCCAGCAGGGGACAAAATCAGCCCCAGCATTTT; V gene: TRBV28; clone size: -; J gene: TRBJ1-5; D gene: -
CDR3 protein: CASSRTGVQRNQPQHF; CDR3 DNA: TGTGCCAGTAGTAGGACAGGGGTTCAACGCAATCAGCCCCAGCATTTT; V gene: TRBV19; clone size: once; J gene: TRBJ1-5; D gene: TRBD1
CDR3 protein: CASSRQQGADGYTF; CDR3 DNA: TGTGCCAGCAGCCGACAACAGGGGGCAGATGGCTACACCTTC; V gene: TRBV9; clone size: -; J gene: TRBJ1-2; D gene: TRBD1
CDR3 protein: CATSRQRGEKLFF; CDR3 DNA: TGTGCCACCAGCAGACAGCGAGGTGAAAAACTGTTTTTT; V gene: TRBV15; clone size: -; J gene: TRBJ1-4; D gene: -
CDR3 protein: CASSPGETQYF; CDR3 DNA: TGTGCCAGCAGCCCAGGGGAGACCCAGTACTTC; V gene: TRBV11-2; clone size: -; J gene: TRBJ2-5; D gene: -
CDR3 protein: CASSLIRTGGGNEQFF; CDR3 DNA: TGCGCCAGCAGCTTAATACGGACAGGGGGTGGCAATGAGCAGTTCTTC; V gene: TRBV5-1; clone size: -; J gene: TRBJ2-1; D gene: TRBD1
CDR3 protein: CASRDLNTEAFF; CDR3 DNA: TGTGCCAGTAGAGACTTGAACACTGAAGCTTTCTTT; V gene: TRBV2; clone size: -; J gene: TRBJ1-1; D gene: -
CDR3 protein: CASRPYGQGAGSANEKLFF; CDR3 DNA: TGTGCCAGCAGACCATACGGACAGGGGGCTGGAAGTGCTAATGAAAAACTGTTTTTT; V gene: TRBV27; clone size: -; J gene: TRBJ1-4; D gene: TRBD1
CDR3 protein: CASASGGAGWDEQFF; CDR3 DNA: TGTGCCAGCGCAAGCGGGGGGGCAGGATGGGATGAGCAGTTCTTC; V gene: TRBV9; clone size: -; J gene: TRBJ2-1; D gene: TRBD2
CDR3 protein: CASSFGRGEQFF; CDR3 DNA: TGTGCCAGCAGTTTCGGTCGAGGTGAGCAGTTCTTC; V gene: TRBV27; clone size: -; J gene: TRBJ2-1; D gene: -
CDR3 protein: CASGGGLAGTYEQYF; CDR3 DNA: TGCGCCAGCGGGGGGGGACTAGCGGGTACCTACGAGCAGTACTTC; V gene: TRBV5-1; clone size: -; J gene: TRBJ2-7; D gene: TRBD2
CDR3 protein: CAWRLTDLFYGYTF; CDR3 DNA: TGTGCCTGGAGACTGACAGACCTATTCTATGGCTACACCTTC; V gene: TRBV30; clone size: -; J gene: TRBJ1-2; D gene: -
CDR3 protein: CAGGRAGQETQYF; CDR3 DNA: TGTGCCGGGGGACGAGCGGGGCAAGAGACCCAGTACTTC; V gene: TRBV2; clone size: -; J gene: TRBJ2-5; D gene: TRBD2
CDR3 protein: CASSLVESYNEQFF; CDR3 DNA: TGTGCCAGCAGCTTGGTGGAGTCCTACAATGAGCAGTTCTTC; V gene: TRBV5-4; clone size: -; J gene: TRBJ2-1; D gene: -
CDR3 protein: CSVEVGGRGQPQHF; CDR3 DNA: TGCAGCGTTGAAGTCGGGGGGCGGGGGCAGCCCCAGCATTTT; V gene: TRBV29-1; clone size: -; J gene: TRBJ1-5; D gene: -
CDR3 protein: CSVEVVGPGEQFF; CDR3 DNA: TGCAGCGTTGAAGTTGTGGGGCCCGGTGAGCAGTTCTTC; V gene: TRBV29-1; clone size: -; J gene: TRBJ2-1; D gene: -
CDR3 protein: CASSRPPGAPVYNSPLHF; CDR3 DNA: TGTGCCAGCTCGCGCCCACCAGGGGCCCCGGTTTATAATTCACCCCTCCACTTT; V gene: TRBV18; clone size: -; J gene: TRBJ1-6; D gene: -
CDR3 protein: CASSRGQVGEQYF; CDR3 DNA: TGTGCCAGCAGCCGCGGACAGGTGGGCGAGCAGTACTTC; V gene: TRBV3-1/TRBV3-2; clone size: -; J gene: TRBJ2-7; D gene: TRBD1
CDR3 protein: CASSLGPTTNTGELFF; CDR3 DNA: TGTGCCAGCAGCTTAGGTCCTACGACTAACACCGGGGAGCTGTTTTTT; V gene: TRBV7-7; clone size: -; J gene: TRBJ2-2; D gene: -
CDR3 protein: CASSLDGTGYGYTF; CDR3 DNA: TGTGCCAGCAGCTTGGACGGGACAGGATATGGCTACACCTTC; V gene: TRBV5-6; clone size: -; J gene: TRBJ1-2; D gene: TRBD1
CDR3 protein: CASSASYEQYF; CDR3 DNA: TGCGCCAGCAGTGCGTCCTACGAGCAGTACTTC; V gene: TRBV10-2; clone size: -; J gene: TRBJ2-7; D gene: -
CDR3 protein: CATSRRTAQETQYF; CDR3 DNA: TGTGCCACCAGCCGCCGGACAGCTCAAGAGACCCAGTACTTC; V gene: TRBV15; clone size: -; J gene: TRBJ2-5; D gene: -
CDR3 protein: CARAGGATNEKLFF; CDR3 DNA: TGTGCCAGGGCAGGGGGTGCAACTAATGAAAAACTGTTTTTT; V gene: TRBV2; clone size: -; J gene: TRBJ1-4; D gene: TRBD1
CDR3 protein: CAWSVRPGQGKSNQPQHF; CDR3 DNA: TGTGCCTGGAGTGTACGGCCGGGACAGGGGAAGAGTAATCAGCCCCAGCATTTT; V gene: TRBV30; clone size: -; J gene: TRBJ1-5; D gene: TRBD1
CDR3 protein: CASSSPGTGKRGYTF; CDR3 DNA: TGTGCCAGCAGTTCCCCCGGGACAGGGAAGCGGGGCTACACCTTC; V gene: TRBV28; clone size: -; J gene: TRBJ1-2; D gene: TRBD1
CDR3 protein: CASSLLDSTNYGYTF; CDR3 DNA: TGTGCCAGCAGTTTGTTGGACAGCACAAACTATGGCTACACCTTC; V gene: TRBV28; clone size: -; J gene: TRBJ1-2; D gene: -
CDR3 protein: CASSSQGGSYEQYF; CDR3 DNA: TGTGCCAGCAGCTCCCAGGGGGGCTCCTACGAGCAGTACTTC; V gene: TRBV7-2; clone size: -; J gene: TRBJ2-7; D gene: -
CDR3 protein: CASSPLTTGLNSPLHF; CDR3 DNA: TGTGCCAGCAGCCCCCTCACGACAGGGTTGAATTCACCCCTCCACTTT; V gene: TRBV11-2; clone size: once; J gene: TRBJ1-6; D gene: TRBD1
CDR3 protein: CASSSTSGWNRMNTEAFF; CDR3 DNA: TGTGCCAGTAGTAGCACATCAGGGTGGAACCGAATGAACACTGAAGCTTTCTTT; V gene: TRBV19; clone size: -; J gene: TRBJ1-1; D gene: -
CDR3 protein: CASSSYDQTGGAFF; CDR3 DNA: TGTGCCAGCAGCTCCTACGACCAGACAGGGGGAGCTTTCTTT; V gene: TRBV5-6; clone size: -; J gene: TRBJ1-1; D gene: TRBD1
CDR3 protein: CAIKKTSGGEETQYF; CDR3 DNA: TGTGCCATCAAAAAGACTAGCGGGGGGGAGGAGACCCAGTACTTC; V gene: TRBV10-3; clone size: -; J gene: TRBJ2-5; D gene: TRBD2
CDR3 protein: CASSRLGQGSNQPQHF; CDR3 DNA: TGCGCCAGCAGCCGCCTGGGACAGGGAAGCAATCAGCCCCAGCATTTT; V gene: TRBV4-1; clone size: few; J gene: TRBJ1-5; D gene: TRBD1
CDR3 protein: CASARGGGARTDTQYF; CDR3 DNA: TGTGCCAGCGCCAGGGGCGGGGGGGCCCGTACAGATACGCAGTATTTT; V gene: TRBV9; clone size: -; J gene: TRBJ2-3; D gene: TRBD2
CDR3 protein: CASSVRDSTTYSNQPQHF; CDR3 DNA: TGTGCCAGCAGCGTGCGGGACAGTACAACATATAGCAATCAGCCCCAGCATTTT; V gene: TRBV7-2; clone size: once; J gene: TRBJ1-5; D gene: TRBD1
CDR3 protein: CAWTRRGQVFFPLHF; CDR3 DNA: TGTGCCTGGACCCGAAGGGGACAGGTTTTCTTTCCCCTCCACTTT; V gene: TRBV30; clone size: once; J gene: TRBJ1-6; D gene: TRBD1
CDR3 protein: CASSRGRQETQYF; CDR3 DNA: TGTGCCAGCAGCAGGGGACGGCAAGAGACCCAGTACTTC; V gene: TRBV12-3/TRBV12-4; clone size: -; J gene: TRBJ2-5; D gene: -